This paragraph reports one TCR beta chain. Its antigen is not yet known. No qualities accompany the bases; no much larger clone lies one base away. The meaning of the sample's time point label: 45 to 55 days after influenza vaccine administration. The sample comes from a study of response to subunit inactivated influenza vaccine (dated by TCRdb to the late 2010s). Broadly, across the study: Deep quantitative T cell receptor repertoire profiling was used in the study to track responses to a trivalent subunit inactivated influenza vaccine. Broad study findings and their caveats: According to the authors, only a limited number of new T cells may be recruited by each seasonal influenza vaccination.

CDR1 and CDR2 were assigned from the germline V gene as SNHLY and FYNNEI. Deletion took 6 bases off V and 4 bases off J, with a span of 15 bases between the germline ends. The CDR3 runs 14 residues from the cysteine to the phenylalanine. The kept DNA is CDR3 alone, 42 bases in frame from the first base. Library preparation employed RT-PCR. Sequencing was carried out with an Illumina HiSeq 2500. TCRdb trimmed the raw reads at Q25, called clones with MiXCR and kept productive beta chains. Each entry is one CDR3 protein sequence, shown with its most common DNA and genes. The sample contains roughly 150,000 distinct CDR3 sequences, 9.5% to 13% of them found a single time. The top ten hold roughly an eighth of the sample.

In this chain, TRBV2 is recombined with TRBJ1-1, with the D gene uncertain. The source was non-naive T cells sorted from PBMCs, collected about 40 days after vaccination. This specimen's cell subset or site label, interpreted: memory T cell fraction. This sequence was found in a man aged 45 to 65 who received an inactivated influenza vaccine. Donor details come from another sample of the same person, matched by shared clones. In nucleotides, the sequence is TGTGCCAGCAGCCTAGGATTGGGAGTCACTGAAGCTTTCTTT. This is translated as CASSLGLGVTEAFF.